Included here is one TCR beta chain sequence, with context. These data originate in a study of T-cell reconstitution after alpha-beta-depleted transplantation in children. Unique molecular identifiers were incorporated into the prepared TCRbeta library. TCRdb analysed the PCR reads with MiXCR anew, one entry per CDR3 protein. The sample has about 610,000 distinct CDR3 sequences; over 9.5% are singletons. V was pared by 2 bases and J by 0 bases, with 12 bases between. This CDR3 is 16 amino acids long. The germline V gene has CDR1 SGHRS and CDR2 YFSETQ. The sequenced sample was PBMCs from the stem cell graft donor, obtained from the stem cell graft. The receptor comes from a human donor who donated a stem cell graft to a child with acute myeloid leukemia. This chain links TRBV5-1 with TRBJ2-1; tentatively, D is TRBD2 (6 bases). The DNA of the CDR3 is TGCGCCAGCAGCTTCCTCGGGGGTATCTCCTACAATGAGCAGTTCTTC. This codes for CASSFLGGISYNEQFF.